This T cell receptor beta chain came from a study of CD8 T cells in Susac syndrome (dated by TCRdb to 2018 to 2020). A note on the overall study: Of the Susac syndrome patients who were sequenced, eight were in clinical remission while roughly six had clinically active disease. Susac syndrome patients were therapy-naive, on corticosteroids (some also receiving IVIg), or on IVIg alone at blood withdrawal. Whether CD8+ T cell activation and differentiation in Susac syndrome was antigen driven was tested using repertoire sequencing. CD8+ T cell repertoire clonality was compared between fewer than 13 healthy donors, some 14 Susac syndrome patients and around 16 multiple sclerosis patients. Results and caveats for the whole study, not just this receptor: CD8+ repertoires in Susac syndrome showed clonal expansion, which was highest in CD8+ TEMRA cells and was greater in clinically active patients than in remitting patients. In the total CD8+ and CD8+ TEMRA repertoires, sixteen and five Susac-specific public clones, respectively, were identified. The study acknowledged that relatively few individuals were included in the TCR sequencing and HLA analysis.

Peripheral blood CD8+ and CD4+ T cells from healthy donors, Susac syndrome patients and multiple sclerosis patients were profiled using high-throughput TCR beta sequencing. Recently defined diagnostic criteria for definite or probable disease were met by the Susac syndrome patients. CD8+ TEMRA cells were enriched by FACS, while bulk CD8+ and CD4+ T cells were purified by magnetic negative isolation. Blood was drawn into EDTA tubes, processed within 24 hours, and PBMCs were isolated by density gradient centrifugation. PBMCs intended for TCR sequencing were cryopreserved in liquid nitrogen and thawed later in a water bath at 37 degrees C. A purity of at least 90% was achieved for sorted or isolated CD4+, CD8+ and CD8+ TEMRA cells. RNA was extracted using the RNeasy kit, and about 0.45 to 1 ug of the RNA was reverse transcribed with random hexamers. The immunoSEQ multiplex PCR assay, covering 54 Vbeta and 13 Jbeta segments, was used to amplify TCR beta CDR3 regions. PCR amplification bias was corrected by using a synthetic template baseline for primer optimization and computational correction. On the authors' methods: Only productive sequences were kept, with reads annotated to V, D and J genes according to IMGT and analyzed in immunoSEQ Analyzer. Clonality was calculated as one minus the Shannon entropy normalized by log2 of the number of productive unique sequences. For each patient and control, public and private clones were evaluated within the 100 most prevalent clones. Clones were defined as Susac-specific when absent from the healthy and MS cohorts, from some 1,100 published viral clones and from other ImmuneACCESS disease sequences. TCRdb handled the public reads itself, with Q25 trimming in fastp and clone calling in MiXCR, and kept productive beta chains. Every distinct CDR3 protein forms one entry, paired with its most common genes and DNA. V and J calls and clone size were set by TCRdb, not the authors. The sample data list some 130,000 distinct CDR3 sequences, and 85% to 95% of these were observed just once. Of the sample, about 0.18% is held by the ten largest clones.

In regard to this clonotype: Its binding antigen is unknown. Nothing much larger sits one base from this clone, and base qualities are not available.

Trimming removed 0 bases from V and 0 bases from J, leaving 4 bases between the germline ends. The germline V gene (reference sequence) yields LGHDT for CDR1 and YNNKEL for CDR2. From the cysteine through the phenylalanine, the CDR3 covers 14 amino acids. Just CDR3 DNA is preserved here, 42 bases in frame from base 1. Material: CD8+ T cells from PBMCs. This clonotype originated in a human donor with Susac syndrome. In this chain, TRBV3-1 is recombined with TRBJ2-3; the D gene cannot be named for sure. The DNA is as follows: TGTGCCAGCAGCCAAGAACGGAGCACAGATACGCAGTATTTT. The resulting protein is CASSQERSTDTQYF.